The present entry profiles one T cell receptor beta chain with its context. Repertoires were generated with immunoSEQ multiplex PCR, while TCRdb's copy carries only in-frame clones and drops some. This repertoire shows 15,000 to 20,000 clones, roughly 80% found once; its top ten account for roughly 25%. This entry is derived from a study of OX40 agonist ivuxolimab in advanced cancers. CDR3 length equals 12 residues. Germline-derived CDR1 and CDR2 are MDHEN and SYDVKM. V gave up 7 bases and J gave up 1 base, with 7 bases separating them. The clonotype originates from an adult with an advanced solid tumor such as melanoma, head and neck, liver or kidney cancer. The chain joins TRBV28 to TRBJ1-2; D remains ambiguous. Material: CD4+ or CD8+ T cells sorted from blood, obtained in a trial of the OX40 agonist ivuxolimab. The CDR3, as DNA: TGTGCCAGCACGCGGGTTAACTATGGCTACACCTTC. It codes for CASTRVNYGYTF.